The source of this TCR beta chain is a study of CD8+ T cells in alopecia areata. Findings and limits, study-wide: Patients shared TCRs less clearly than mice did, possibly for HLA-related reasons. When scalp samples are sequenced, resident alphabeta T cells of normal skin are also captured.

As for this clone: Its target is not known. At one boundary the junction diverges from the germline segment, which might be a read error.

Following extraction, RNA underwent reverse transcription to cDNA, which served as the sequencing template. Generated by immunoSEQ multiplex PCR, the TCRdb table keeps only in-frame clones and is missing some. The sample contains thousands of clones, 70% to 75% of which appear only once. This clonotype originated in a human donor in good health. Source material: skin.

In DNA, the CDR3 is TGTGCCAGCTTCCAGCGGACCGGGGAGTTGTTTTTT. This translates into CASFQRTGELFF. The V gene is TRBV7-2, the J gene TRBJ2-2; possible D gene TRBD2, 5 bases. The CDR3 consists of 12 residues. Germline CDR1 SGHTA, CDR2 FQGNSA.